In this sample, the clone carrying this T cell receptor (beta chain) turned up a few times. As yet, its antigen is unknown. TCRdb processed the reads anew with MiXCR; each CDR3 protein has one entry. The sample has roughly 200,000 distinct CDR3 sequences; about 18% are singletons. The V gene's germline CDR1 is DFQATT and CDR2 SNEGSKA (reference sequence). V lost 4 bases to trimming and J lost 0 bases, with 6 bases between them. The CDR3 runs to 13 residues. The data were obtained in a study of T cell repertoires in cytomegalovirus infection. Study-wide background: Matching HLA type and CMV infection were both indicated by public TCR beta signatures. General observations from the study: Summed frequency of public TCR beta families distinguished CMV carriers with the relevant HLA.

Specimen: CD8+ T cells from PBMCs. The chain carries TRBV20-1 and TRBJ2-2, with D possibly being TRBD1 (5 bases). The receptor was derived from a human donor in good health (CMV status not recorded). Some clones in this sample may be carry-over from other donors' samples. The CDR3 protein is CSAMTANTGELFF. In DNA, the CDR3 is TGCAGTGCTATGACAGCGAACACCGGGGAGCTGTTTTTT.